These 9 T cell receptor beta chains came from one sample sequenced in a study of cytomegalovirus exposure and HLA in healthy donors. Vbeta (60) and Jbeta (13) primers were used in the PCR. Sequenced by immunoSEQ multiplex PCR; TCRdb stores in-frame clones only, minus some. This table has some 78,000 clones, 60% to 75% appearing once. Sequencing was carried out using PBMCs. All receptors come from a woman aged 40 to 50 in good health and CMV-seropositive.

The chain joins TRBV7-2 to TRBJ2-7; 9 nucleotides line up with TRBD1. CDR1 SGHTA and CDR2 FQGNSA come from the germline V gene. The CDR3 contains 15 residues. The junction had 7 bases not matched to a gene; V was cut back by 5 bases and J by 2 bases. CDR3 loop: CASSRDRVLTYEQYF. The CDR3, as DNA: TGTGCCAGCAGCCGGGACAGGGTCTTAACCTACGAGCAGTACTTC. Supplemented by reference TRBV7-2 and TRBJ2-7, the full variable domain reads GAGVSQSPSNKVTEKGKDVELRCDPISGHTALYWYRQSLGQGLEFLIYFQGNSAPDKSGLPSDRFSAERTGGSVSTLTIQRTQQEDSAVYLCASSRDRVLTYEQYFGPGTRLTVT.

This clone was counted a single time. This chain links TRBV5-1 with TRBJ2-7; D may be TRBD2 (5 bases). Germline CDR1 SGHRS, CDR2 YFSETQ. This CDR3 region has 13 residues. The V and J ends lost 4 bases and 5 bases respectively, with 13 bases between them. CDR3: CASSPSGVHEQYF. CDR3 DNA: TGCGCCAGCAGCCCGTCCGGGGTCCACGAGCAGTACTTC.

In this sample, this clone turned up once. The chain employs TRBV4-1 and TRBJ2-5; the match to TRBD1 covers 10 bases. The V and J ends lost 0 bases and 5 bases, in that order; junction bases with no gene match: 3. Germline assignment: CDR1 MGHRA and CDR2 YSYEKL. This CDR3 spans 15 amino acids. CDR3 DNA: TGCGCCAGCAGCCAAGATGGGACAGGGGCGGAGACCCAGTACTTC. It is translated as CASSQDGTGAETQYF.

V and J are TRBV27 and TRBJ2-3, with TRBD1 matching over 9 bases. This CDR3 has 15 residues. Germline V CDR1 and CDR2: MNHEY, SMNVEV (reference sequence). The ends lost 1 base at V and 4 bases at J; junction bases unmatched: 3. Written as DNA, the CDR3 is TGTGCCAGCAGTTTATGGGACAGGGCTGCAGATACGCAGTATTTT. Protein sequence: CASSLWDRAADTQYF.

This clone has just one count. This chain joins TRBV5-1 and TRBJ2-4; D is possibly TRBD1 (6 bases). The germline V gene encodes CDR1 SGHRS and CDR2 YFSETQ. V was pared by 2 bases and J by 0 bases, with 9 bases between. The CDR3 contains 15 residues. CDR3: CASSLAGEAKNIQYF. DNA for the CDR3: TGCGCCAGCAGCTTAGCAGGGGAAGCCAAAAACATTCAGTACTTC.

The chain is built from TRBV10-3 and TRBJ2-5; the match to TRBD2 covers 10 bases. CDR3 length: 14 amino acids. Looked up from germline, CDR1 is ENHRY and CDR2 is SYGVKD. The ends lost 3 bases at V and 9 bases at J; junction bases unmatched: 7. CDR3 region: CAISESGLARAQYF. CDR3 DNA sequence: TGTGCCATCAGTGAATCGGGACTAGCGCGGGCCCAGTACTTC.

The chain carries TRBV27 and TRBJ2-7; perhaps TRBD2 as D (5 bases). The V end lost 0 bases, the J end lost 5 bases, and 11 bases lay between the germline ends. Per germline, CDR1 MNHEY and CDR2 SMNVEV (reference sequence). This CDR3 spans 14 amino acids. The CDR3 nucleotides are TGTGCCAGCAGTTTATCGTCCGGGATCGACGAGCAGTACTTC. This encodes CASSLSSGIDEQYF.

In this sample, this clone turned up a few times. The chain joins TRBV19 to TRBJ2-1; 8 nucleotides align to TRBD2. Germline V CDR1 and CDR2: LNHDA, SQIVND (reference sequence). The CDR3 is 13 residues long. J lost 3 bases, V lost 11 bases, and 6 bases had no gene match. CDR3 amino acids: CASAGEHYNEQFF. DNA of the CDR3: TGTGCCTCAGCGGGAGAACACTACAATGAGCAGTTCTTC. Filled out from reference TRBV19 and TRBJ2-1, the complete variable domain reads DGGITQSPKYLFRKEGQNVTLSCEQNLNHDAMYWYRQDPGQGLRLIYYSQIVNDFQKGDIAEGYSVSREKKESFPLTVTSAQKNPTAFYLCASAGEHYNEQFFGPGTRLTVL.

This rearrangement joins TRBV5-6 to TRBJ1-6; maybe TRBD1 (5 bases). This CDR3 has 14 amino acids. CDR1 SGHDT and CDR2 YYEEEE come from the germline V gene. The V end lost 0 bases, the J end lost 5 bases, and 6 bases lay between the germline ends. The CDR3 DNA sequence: TGTGCCAGCAGCTTGGGACAGAATAATTCACCCCTCCACTTT. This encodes CASSLGQNNSPLHF.